This paragraph reports one TCR beta chain. Its antigen is still unknown. This sample is drawn from a study of cytomegalovirus exposure and HLA in healthy donors (dated by TCRdb to the late 2010s). Regarding the study in general: An earlier analysis of several hundred of the donors reported approximately 260 Gb of sequence data and 95 million to 140 million unique TCR beta sequences obtained from about 180 million T cells. Every repertoire in the discovery cohort had been generated on one and the same sequencing platform. The later analysis used no new phenotypic data to find candidate immune exposures, relying instead on TCR beta sequences and their occurrence across donors. In a later analysis, previously published TCR beta repertoires from 550 to 750 donors were re-analyzed and high-resolution HLA genotyping was added so that TCR occurrence patterns could be studied. Donor age, sex, ethnicity and CMV serostatus were compiled together with the repertoire data. Around 320 gigabases of sequencing data and tens of millions of unique TCR sequences were included in an early release covering over 600 HLA-typed donors. The number of typed donors differed by locus: about 620-640 for A, B, C, DRB1 and DQB1; 522 for DQA1; approximately 600 for DPA1; and roughly 470 for DPB1. In an earlier analysis of 500 to 650 of the donors, high-throughput TCR beta sequencing was used to judge whether each TCR beta V gene segment behaved as functional or pseudogenic. Along with the approximately 670-subject first cohort, a separate validation cohort of around 110 different subjects was used. To predict cytomegalovirus infection status, the study brought together high-throughput TCR immunosequencing, statistical association of individual TCRs with disease status, and machine learning. Both class I and class II loci were covered by HLA typing, at four-digit resolution. Roughly five DR-DQ haplotypes were treated as single units for association and clustering because of strong linkage in the cohort. A later genetic analysis used genome-wide SNP genotypes for about 65% of the 666 donors, treating that subset as a discovery cohort. Using immunosequencing, the study profiled T cell repertoires from roughly 650 subjects and related those repertoires to cytomegalovirus serostatus. The genetic ancestry cluster associated with self-reported Caucasian donors included approximately 85% of the roughly 400 genotyped donors. The study was designed to test whether signatures of past pathogen exposure could be identified by cataloging public T cell receptors. On average, around 230,000 unique TCR beta nucleotide sequences were sequenced per donor among several hundred genotyped donors of the cohort, with about 19% of those sequences being non-productive.

The cohort consisted of 666 healthy bone marrow donors. Cohort members were all nominally healthy when sampled, although unrecorded immune exposures were likely present. The donor tested CMV seronegative, placing the donor among the 350 to 400 seronegative members of the cohort. Each donor provided a peripheral blood sample, and peripheral blood mononuclear cells were used for TCR beta sequencing. The Qiagen DNeasy Blood Extraction Kit was used to extract genomic DNA from the blood cell samples. Inclusive of the bounding cysteine and phenylalanine, the CDR3 is 18 residues long. The DNA shown is the 54-base CDR3, in frame from base 1. Clipping removes 3 bases from V and 6 bases from J, with 15 as the unmatched junction base count. Receptors were amplified or captured by the immunoSEQ multiplex PCR assay. A mixture of 60 forward primers for TCR Vbeta segments and 13 reverse primers for TCR Jbeta segments was used in the multiplex PCR. The CDR3 region of rearranged TCR beta genes was amplified from genomic DNA with a multiplex PCR assay. On the Illumina HiSeq System, the amplified TCR beta libraries were sequenced as 87-base-pair reads. From the authors' description of their analysis: Across the 640 or so repertoires, a later analysis counted around 80 million unique TCR beta chains, roughly 11 million of which were shared by at least two donors. Raw reads were error-corrected and collapsed into unique sequences by a nearest-neighbor algorithm in which closely related sequences were merged to remove PCR and sequencing errors. Alignment of CDR3 sequences to IMGT reference sequences was used to assign V, D and J gene segments. Each retained sequence needed at least a six-nucleotide match to both a V gene segment and a J gene segment. A rearrangement was called productive if the CDR3 had no stop codons and remained in frame with V and J, and every other rearrangement was called non-productive. Following IMGT convention, CDR3 was defined as the stretch from the second conserved V-encoded cysteine to the conserved J-encoded phenylalanine. In an earlier analysis of around 570 of the donors, sequences lacking an unambiguous match to a single V gene segment were excluded. In an earlier analysis of approximately 550 of the donors, V segments were called functional above 56.7% productive rearrangements and were called segregating when the between-donor standard deviation exceeded 5%. A statistical classification framework was developed to diagnose cytomegalovirus status using the catalog of TCR beta chain sequences. A later analysis assigned V and J genes by comparing TCR nucleotide sequences with IMGT/GENE-DB human TR gene sequences. Using the TCRdist pipeline, a later analysis assigned CDR3 sequences along with most-parsimonious VDJ recombination scenarios. In a later analysis, each TCR beta chain was defined by its CDR3 amino acid sequence together with its V-gene family, and reads lacking a unique V-gene family were excluded. As a way to deal with suspected cross-contamination and a sequencing artifact, a later analysis dropped 450 to 600 nucleotide sequences that were highly shared and had low generation probability. For each public chain, a later analysis derived a clonal expansion index from normalized ranks of inferred template counts within each repertoire. Generation probabilities in a later analysis came from a VDJ recombination model fitted to out-of-frame rearrangements, and those results were checked against IGoR. In a later analysis, TCR-TCR, TCR-HLA and TCR-CMV co-occurrence was scored with hypergeometric tests, and a repertoire-size bias correction was applied to TCR pairs. A later analysis estimated false discovery rates by permuting HLA or CMV assignments 20 times. In a later analysis, co-occurring TCRs were grouped using DBSCAN, with TCRdist sequence similarity added in when clustering inside HLA-allele-positive subsets. Co-occurrence clustering excluded repertoires with fewer than 30,000 or more than 120,000 public chains, plus five with anomalous nucleotide sharing. Not all clones reach the TCRdb copy of this immuneACCESS table, which keeps in-frame sequences only. Checked studies attribute under half of the gap to unresolved V genes and leave the rest unexplained. That table supplies the V and J calls and clone size; D and trimming were determined from the DNA. The sample table includes 150,000 to 200,000 clones. The ten largest clones take up 6.5% of the sample.

Overall results and qualifications from the work: Because the 87-base-pair reads could not distinguish some IMGT-functional V segments, including TRBV6-2 and TRBV6-3, those segments were excluded. Strong co-occurrence of HLA alleles, especially DR and DQ, made assigning TCR associations to individual alleles difficult. A later analysis associated roughly 17,000 TCR beta sequences with specific HLA alleles at a false discovery rate of 0.05. In an earlier analysis of 587 of the donors, most TCR beta V segments appeared in productive rearrangements about 90% or about 30% of the time, broadly matching IMGT annotations. Because counts were too low, 15 or so rarely observed V segments, including chromosome 9 orphons, were excluded from the earlier analysis of 587 of the donors. In both the original and validation cohorts, the classifier was reported to diagnose cytomegalovirus status with high specificity and sensitivity. It was suggested by the authors that the approach could potentially be generalized to other disease states and immunological phenotypes. In a later genetic analysis, fewer N-insertions in productive TCRs were reported among donors in an Asian-associated ancestry cluster than the roughly 700-donor mean. A further reported finding was that TCR beta sequences accurately predicted the HLA-A and HLA-B alleles for most subjects in the first cohort. A later genetic analysis associated a missense DCLRE1C variant with V-gene and J-gene trimming of TCR beta chains, and an independent cohort replicated the association. Presence/absence analyses assumed roughly uniform sequencing depth across donors, an assumption that may not hold. A few of the identified cytomegalovirus-associated TCR beta chains were confirmed in vitro to be specific for cytomegalovirus antigens. Linkage disequilibrium might explain the correlated functional status among segregating V segments, but an unknown experimental factor could not be ruled out. A later analysis found that HLA-associated TCR beta chains were more clonally expanded and had lower generation probabilities than equally common non-associated chains. A cluster of highly shared sequence variants was judged likely to be a technical artifact of the sequencing pipeline. In a later analysis, most CMV-associated TCR beta chains were found to appear HLA-restricted, with HLA associations seemingly driven largely by CMV exposure. Immune exposure information for the cohort was limited to CMV serostatus. A later analysis found that TCR association rates varied across HLA loci, with DRB1 alleles showing the most associated TCRs and HLA-C alleles the fewest. Only TCR beta chains were sequenced in this cohort, and the absence of alpha or paired-chain data limited detectable features. Several of the top co-occurrence clusters appeared to be linked to parvovirus B19, influenza, CMV and Epstein-Barr virus, according to a later analysis. The study listed 164 TCR beta chains as associated with cytomegalovirus. Because HLA typing was missing for some donors at each locus, association tests included only the typed subset. Across donors, most TCR sequences were observed very rarely, whereas some public TCRs were present in many individuals.

The chain is encoded by TRBV5-3 joined to TRBJ2-2, with 9 middle bases fitting TRBD2. Being an ORF, TRBV5-3 has a function that is uncertain. The source of this sequence is a man aged 25-45 years in good health and CMV-seronegative. The specimen was PBMCs. The CDR3: CARSWSRGGGAGAGELFF. The nucleotide sequence is given as TGTGCCAGAAGCTGGTCCAGGGGCGGGGGGGCCGGCGCCGGGGAGCTGTTTTTT.